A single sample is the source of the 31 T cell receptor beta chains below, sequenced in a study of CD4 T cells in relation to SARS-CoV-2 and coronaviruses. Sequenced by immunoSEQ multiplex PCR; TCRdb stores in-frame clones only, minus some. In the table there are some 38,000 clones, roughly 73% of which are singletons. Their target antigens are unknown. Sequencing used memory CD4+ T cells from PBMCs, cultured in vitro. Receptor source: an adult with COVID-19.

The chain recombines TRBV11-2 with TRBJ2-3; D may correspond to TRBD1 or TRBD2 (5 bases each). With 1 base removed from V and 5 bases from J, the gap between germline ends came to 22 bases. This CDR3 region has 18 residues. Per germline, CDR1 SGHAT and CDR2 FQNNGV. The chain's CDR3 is CASSLGGTGTLRGDTQYF. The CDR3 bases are TGTGCCAGCAGCTTAGGGGGGACGGGGACGCTACGTGGAGATACGCAGTATTTT.

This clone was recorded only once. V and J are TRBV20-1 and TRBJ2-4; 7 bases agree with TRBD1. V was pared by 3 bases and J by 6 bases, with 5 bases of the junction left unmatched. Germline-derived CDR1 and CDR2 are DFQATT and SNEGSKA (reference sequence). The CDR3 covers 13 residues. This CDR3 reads CSASFAGGNIQYF. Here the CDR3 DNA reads TGCAGTGCTAGTTTCGCAGGGGGAAACATTCAGTACTTC.

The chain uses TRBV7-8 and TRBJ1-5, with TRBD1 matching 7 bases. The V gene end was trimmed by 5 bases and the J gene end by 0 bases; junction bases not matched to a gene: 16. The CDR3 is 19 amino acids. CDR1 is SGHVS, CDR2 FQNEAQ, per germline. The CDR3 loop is CASSTRTGPLSYSNQPQHF. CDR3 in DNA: TGTGCCAGCAGCACAAGGACAGGCCCACTTTCATATAGCAATCAGCCCCAGCATTTT.

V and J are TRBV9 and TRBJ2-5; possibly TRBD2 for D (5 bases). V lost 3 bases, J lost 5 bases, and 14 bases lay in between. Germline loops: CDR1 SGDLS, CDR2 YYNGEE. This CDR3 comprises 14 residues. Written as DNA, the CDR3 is TGTGCCAGCAGCGCAAGATCAGCGGTGGAGACCCAGTACTTC. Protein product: CASSARSAVETQYF.

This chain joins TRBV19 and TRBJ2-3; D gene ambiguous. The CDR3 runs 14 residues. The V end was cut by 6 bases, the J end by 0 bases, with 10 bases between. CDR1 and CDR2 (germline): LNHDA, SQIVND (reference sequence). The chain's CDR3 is CASSPTSSTDTQYF. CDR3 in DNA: TGTGCCAGTAGCCCGACTTCTAGCACAGATACGCAGTATTTT.

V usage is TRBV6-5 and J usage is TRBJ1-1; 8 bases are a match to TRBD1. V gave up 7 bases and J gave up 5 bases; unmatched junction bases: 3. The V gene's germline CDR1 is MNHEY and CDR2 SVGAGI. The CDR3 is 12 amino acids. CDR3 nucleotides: TGTGCCAGCAACAGGGGGATTACTGAAGCTTTCTTT. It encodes CASNRGITEAFF.

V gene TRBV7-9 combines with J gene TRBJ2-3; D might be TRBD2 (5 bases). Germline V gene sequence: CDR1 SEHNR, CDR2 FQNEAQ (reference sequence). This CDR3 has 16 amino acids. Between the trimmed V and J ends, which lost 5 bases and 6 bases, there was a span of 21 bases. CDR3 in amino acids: CASSPRGNAMLDTQYF. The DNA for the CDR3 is TGTGCCAGCAGCCCTAGAGGGAACGCCATGTTGGATACGCAGTATTTT.

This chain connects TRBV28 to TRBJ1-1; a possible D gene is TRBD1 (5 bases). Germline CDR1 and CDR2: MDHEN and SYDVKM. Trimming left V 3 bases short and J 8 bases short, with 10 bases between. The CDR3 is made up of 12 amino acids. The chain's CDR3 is CASSFGWGEAFF. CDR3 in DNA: TGTGCCAGCAGTTTCGGTTGGGGCGAAGCTTTCTTT.

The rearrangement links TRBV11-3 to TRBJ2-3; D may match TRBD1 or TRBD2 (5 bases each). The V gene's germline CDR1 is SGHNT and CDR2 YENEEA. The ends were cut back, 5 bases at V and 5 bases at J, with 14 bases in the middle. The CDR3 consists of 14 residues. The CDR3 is CASSPGRAQDTQYF. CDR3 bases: TGTGCCAGCAGCCCGGGACGCGCCCAAGATACGCAGTATTTT.

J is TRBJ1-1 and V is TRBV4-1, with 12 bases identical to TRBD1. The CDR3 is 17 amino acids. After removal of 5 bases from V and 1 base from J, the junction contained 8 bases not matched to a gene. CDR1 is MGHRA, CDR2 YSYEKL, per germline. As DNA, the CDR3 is TGCGCCAGCAGCGACCGGGACAGGGGGCCGGGGAACACTGAAGCTTTCTTT. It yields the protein CASSDRDRGPGNTEAFF.

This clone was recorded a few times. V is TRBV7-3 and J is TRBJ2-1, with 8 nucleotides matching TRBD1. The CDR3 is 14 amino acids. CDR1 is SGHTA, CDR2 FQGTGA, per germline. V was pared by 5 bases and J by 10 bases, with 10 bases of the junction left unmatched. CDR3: CASSPDRGGIEQFF. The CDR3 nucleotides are TGTGCCAGCAGCCCAGACAGGGGCGGGATAGAGCAGTTCTTC.

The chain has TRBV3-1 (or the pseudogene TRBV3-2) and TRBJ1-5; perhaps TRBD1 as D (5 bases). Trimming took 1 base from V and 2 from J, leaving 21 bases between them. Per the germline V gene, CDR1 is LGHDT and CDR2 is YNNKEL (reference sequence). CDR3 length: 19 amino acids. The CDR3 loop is CASSQVAGQPLSGNQPQHF. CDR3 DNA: TGTGCCAGCAGCCAAGTGGCGGGGCAACCCCTCTCGGGCAATCAGCCCCAGCATTTT.

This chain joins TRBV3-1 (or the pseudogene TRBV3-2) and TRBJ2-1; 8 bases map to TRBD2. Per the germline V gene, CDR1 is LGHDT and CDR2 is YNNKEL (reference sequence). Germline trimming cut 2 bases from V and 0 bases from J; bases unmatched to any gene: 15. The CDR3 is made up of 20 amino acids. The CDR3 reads CASSQPLGTSGISSYNEQFF. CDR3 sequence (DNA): TGTGCCAGCAGCCAACCCCTTGGAACTAGCGGAATCAGCTCCTACAATGAGCAGTTCTTC.

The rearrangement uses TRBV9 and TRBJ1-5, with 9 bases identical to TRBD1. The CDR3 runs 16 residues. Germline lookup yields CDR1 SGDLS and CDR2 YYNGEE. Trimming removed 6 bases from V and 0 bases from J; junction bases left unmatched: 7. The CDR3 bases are TGTGCCAGCAACCCAACGGACAGGGGTAGCAATCAGCCCCAGCATTTT. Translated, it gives CASNPTDRGSNQPQHF.

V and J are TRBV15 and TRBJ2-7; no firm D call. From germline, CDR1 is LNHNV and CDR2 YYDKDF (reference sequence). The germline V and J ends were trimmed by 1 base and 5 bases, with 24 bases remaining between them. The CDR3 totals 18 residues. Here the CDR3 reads CATSRVLGFGGLRNEQYF. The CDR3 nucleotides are TGTGCCACCAGCAGAGTACTCGGGTTCGGTGGTTTGAGGAACGAGCAGTACTTC.

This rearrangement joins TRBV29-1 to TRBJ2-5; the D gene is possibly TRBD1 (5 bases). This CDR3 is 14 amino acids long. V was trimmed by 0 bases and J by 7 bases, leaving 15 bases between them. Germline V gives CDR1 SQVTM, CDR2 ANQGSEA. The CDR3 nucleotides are TGCAGCGTTGAAGATCCTCAGAGTGGGGCGACCCAGTACTTC. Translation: CSVEDPQSGATQYF.

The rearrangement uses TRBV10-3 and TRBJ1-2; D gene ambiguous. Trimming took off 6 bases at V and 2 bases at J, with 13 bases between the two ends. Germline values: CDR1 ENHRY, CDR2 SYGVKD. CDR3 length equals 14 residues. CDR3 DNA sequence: TGTGCCATCAGGGGTATTGCGGGAAACTATGGCTACACCTTC. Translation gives CAIRGIAGNYGYTF.

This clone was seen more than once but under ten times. The chain's CDR3 is CASSFRGQSQETQYF. The CDR3 DNA follows: TGTGCCAGCAGCTTCAGGGGCCAATCCCAAGAGACCCAGTACTTC. This sequence joins TRBV7-3 and TRBJ2-5, with a weak D call TRBD1 (6 bases). V dropped 3 bases and J dropped 1 base, with 12 bases sitting between them. The CDR3 spans 15 residues. Germline lookup yields CDR1 SGHTA and CDR2 FQGTGA.

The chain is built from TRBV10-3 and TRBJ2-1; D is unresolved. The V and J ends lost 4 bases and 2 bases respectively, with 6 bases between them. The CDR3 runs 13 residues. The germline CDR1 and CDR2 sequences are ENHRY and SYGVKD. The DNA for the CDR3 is TGTGCCATCAGTGTCGCTACCTACAATGAGCAGTTCTTC. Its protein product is CAISVATYNEQFF.

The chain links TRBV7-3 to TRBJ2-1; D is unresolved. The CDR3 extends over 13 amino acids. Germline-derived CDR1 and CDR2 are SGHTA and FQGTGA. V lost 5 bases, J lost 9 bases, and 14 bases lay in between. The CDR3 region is CASSLNSGAEQFF. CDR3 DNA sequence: TGTGCCAGCAGCCTCAATTCAGGAGCTGAGCAGTTCTTC. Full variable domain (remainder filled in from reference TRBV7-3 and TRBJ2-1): GAGVSQTPSNKVTEKGKYVELRCDPISGHTALYWYRQSLGQGPEFLIYFQGTGAADDSGLPNDRFFAVRPEGSVSTLKIQRTERGDSAVYLCASSLNSGAEQFFGPGTRLTVL.

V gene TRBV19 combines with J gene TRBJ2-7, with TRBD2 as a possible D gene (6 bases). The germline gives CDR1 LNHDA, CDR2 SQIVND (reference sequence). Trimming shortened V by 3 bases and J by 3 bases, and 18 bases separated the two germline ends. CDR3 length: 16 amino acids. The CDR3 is CASSIVFTGLGYEQYF. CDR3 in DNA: TGTGCCAGTAGTATCGTCTTCACGGGACTGGGCTACGAGCAGTACTTC.

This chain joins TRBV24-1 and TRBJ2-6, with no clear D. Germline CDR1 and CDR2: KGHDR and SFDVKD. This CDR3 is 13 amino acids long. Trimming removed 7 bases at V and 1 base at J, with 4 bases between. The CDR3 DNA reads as TGTGCCACCAGGGGGTCTGGGGCCAACGTCCTGACTTTC. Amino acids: CATRGSGANVLTF.

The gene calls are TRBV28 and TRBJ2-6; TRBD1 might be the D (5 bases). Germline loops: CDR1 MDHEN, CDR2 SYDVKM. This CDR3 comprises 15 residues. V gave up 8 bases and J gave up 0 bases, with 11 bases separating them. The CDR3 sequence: CASETGDSGANVLTF. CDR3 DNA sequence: TGTGCCAGCGAAACAGGAGACTCTGGGGCCAACGTCCTGACTTTC.

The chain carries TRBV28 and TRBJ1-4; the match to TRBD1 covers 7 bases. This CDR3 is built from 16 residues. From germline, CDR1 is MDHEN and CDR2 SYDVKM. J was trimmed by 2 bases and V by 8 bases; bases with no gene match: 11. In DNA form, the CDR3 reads TGTGCCAGCCGGTTATTCCAGGGACAGACTAATGAAAAACTGTTTTTT. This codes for CASRLFQGQTNEKLFF. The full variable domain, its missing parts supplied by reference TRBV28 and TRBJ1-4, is DVKVTQSSRYLVKRTGEKVFLECVQDMDHENMFWYRQDPGLGLRLIYFSYDVKMKEKGDIPEGYSVSREKKERFSLILESASTNQTSMYLCASRLFQGQTNEKLFFGSGTQLSVL.

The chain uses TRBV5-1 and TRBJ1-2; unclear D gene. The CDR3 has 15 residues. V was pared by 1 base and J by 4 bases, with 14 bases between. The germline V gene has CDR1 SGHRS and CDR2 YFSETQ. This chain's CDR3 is CASSLTQVGIYGYTF. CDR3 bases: TGCGCCAGCAGCTTGACCCAGGTCGGAATCTATGGCTACACCTTC. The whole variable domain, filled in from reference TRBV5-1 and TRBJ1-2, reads KAGVTQTPRYLIKTRGQQVTLSCSPISGHRSVSWYQQTPGQGLQFLFEYFSETQRNKGNFPGRFSGRQFSNSRSEMNVSTLELGDSALYLCASSLTQVGIYGYTFGSGTRLTVV.

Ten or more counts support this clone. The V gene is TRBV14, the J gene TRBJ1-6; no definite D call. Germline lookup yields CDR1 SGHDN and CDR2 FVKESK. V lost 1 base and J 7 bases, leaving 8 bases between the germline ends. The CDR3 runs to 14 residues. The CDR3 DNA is TGTGCCAGCAGCCAAGGAAGACACAATTCACCCCTCCACTTT. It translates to CASSQGRHNSPLHF. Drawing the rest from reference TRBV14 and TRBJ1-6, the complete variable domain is EAGVTQFPSHSVIEKGQTVTLRCDPISGHDNLYWYRRVMGKEIKFLLHFVKESKQDESGMPNNRFLAERTGGTYSTLKVQPAELEDSGVYFCASSQGRHNSPLHFGNGTRLTVT.

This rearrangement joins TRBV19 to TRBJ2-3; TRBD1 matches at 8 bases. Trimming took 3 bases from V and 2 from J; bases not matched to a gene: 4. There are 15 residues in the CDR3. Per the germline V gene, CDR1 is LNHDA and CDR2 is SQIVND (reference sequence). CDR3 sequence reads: CASSIRQGPTDTQYF. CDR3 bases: TGTGCCAGTAGTATTCGACAGGGGCCCACAGATACGCAGTATTTT. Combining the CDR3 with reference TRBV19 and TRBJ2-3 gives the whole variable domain DGGITQSPKYLFRKEGQNVTLSCEQNLNHDAMYWYRQDPGQGLRLIYYSQIVNDFQKGDIAEGYSVSREKKESFPLTVTSAQKNPTAFYLCASSIRQGPTDTQYFGPGTRLTVL.

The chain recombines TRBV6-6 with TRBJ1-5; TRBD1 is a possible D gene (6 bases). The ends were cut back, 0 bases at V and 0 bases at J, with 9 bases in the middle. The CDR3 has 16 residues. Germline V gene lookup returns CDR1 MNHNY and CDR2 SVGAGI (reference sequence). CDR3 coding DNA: TGTGCCAGCAGTTACTCCAACAGGGATAGCAATCAGCCCCAGCATTTT. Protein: CASSYSNRDSNQPQHF.

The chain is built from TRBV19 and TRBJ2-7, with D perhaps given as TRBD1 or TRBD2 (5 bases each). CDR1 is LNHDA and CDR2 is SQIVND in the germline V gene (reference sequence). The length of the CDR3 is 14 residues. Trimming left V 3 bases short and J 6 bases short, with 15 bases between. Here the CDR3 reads CASSITGRGAEQYF. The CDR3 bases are TGTGCCAGTAGTATTACGGGGCGAGGGGCCGAGCAGTACTTC.

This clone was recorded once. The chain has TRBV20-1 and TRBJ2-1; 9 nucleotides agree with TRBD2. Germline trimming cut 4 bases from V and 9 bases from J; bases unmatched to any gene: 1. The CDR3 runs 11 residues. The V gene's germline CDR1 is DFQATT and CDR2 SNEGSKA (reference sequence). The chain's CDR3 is CSATLAGEQFF. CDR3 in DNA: TGCAGTGCTACACTAGCGGGTGAGCAGTTCTTC.

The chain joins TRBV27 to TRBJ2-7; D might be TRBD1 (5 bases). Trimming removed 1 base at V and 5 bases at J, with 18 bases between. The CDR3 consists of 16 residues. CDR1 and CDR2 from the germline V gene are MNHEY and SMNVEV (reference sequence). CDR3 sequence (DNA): TGTGCCAGCAGTTTATGGTCGGCAGGGCCCCCAGACGAGCAGTACTTC. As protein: CASSLWSAGPPDEQYF.